The clone carrying this T cell receptor beta chain came up a few times. This record comes from a study of blood T cell repertoires in COVID-19. Across the whole study: The origin of the acute and convalescent COVID-19 samples was the United States, Italy and Spain. In each case, the material was cDNA or gDNA derived from T cells, B-cell-depleted T cells, or PBMCs.

Germline V gene data show CDR1 as SEHNR and CDR2 as FQNEAQ (reference sequence). Between the trimmed V and J ends, which lost 6 bases and 5 bases, there was a span of 14 bases. The CDR3 is 15 amino acids. As originally analysed: Researchers report that nucleated cell counts were estimated from reference gene primer amplification. Some clones are missing from TCRdb's copy, which holds only in-frame ones; the method was immunoSEQ multiplex PCR. That table supplies the V and J calls and clone size; D and trimming were determined from the DNA. The sample shows about 120,000 clones, roughly 85% of them seen only once.

The material sequenced was peripheral blood. The chain has TRBV7-9 and TRBJ1-6, with no clear D. This sequence was found in a woman at least 80 years old with acute or convalescent COVID-19. The CDR3 nucleotides are TGTGCCAGCAGGCTAAACAGTGATAATAATTCACCCCTCCACTTT. Translated: CASRLNSDNNSPLHF.